The 12 T cell receptor beta chains given below trace back to one sample, sequenced in a study of blood T cell repertoires in COVID-19. TCRdb's table, derived via immunoSEQ multiplex PCR, lists solely in-frame clones and lacks some. The repertoire has nearly 80,000 clones, 80% to 95% of them found once; the top ten carry roughly 0.78%. Sequencing was carried out using peripheral blood. These receptors were obtained from a woman at least 80 years old with acute or convalescent COVID-19.

This chain joins TRBV5-1 and TRBJ2-5, with D tentatively TRBD2 (5 bases). The CDR3 extends over 14 amino acids. Trimming cost V 5 bases and J 4 bases, with 15 bases left between them. The germline gives CDR1 SGHRS, CDR2 YFSETQ. CDR3 residues: CASRPISAGETQYF. The CDR3 DNA reads as TGCGCCAGCAGACCGATTAGCGCAGGAGAGACCCAGTACTTC.

CDR3 region: CASSWGTVEGYTF. The CDR3 DNA follows: TGCGCCAGCAGCTGGGGGACAGTAGAAGGCTACACCTTC. This chain joins TRBV5-1 and TRBJ1-2, with 7 bases that match TRBD1. Germline V gene sequence: CDR1 SGHRS, CDR2 YFSETQ. The CDR3 runs 13 residues. Unmatched junction bases numbered 7, after V lost 3 bases and J lost 8 bases.

The V gene is TRBV20-1, the J gene TRBJ1-6, with D unresolved. The germline V gene has CDR1 DFQATT and CDR2 SNEGSKA (reference sequence). V lost 3 bases, J lost 0 bases, and 9 bases lay in between. This CDR3 has 15 residues. The CDR3 is CSASGSSSYNSPLHF. For the CDR3, the DNA is TGCAGTGCTAGTGGCTCCAGCTCCTATAATTCACCCCTCCACTTT.

This clone was counted a few times. The chain joins TRBV27 to TRBJ2-6; tentative D call: TRBD1 (5 bases). The CDR3 loop spans 15 amino acids. The ends were cut back, 8 bases at V and 4 bases at J, with 15 bases in the middle. Germline V CDR1 and CDR2: MNHEY, SMNVEV (reference sequence). As DNA, the CDR3 is TGTGCCAGCGGTAAGTGGACACGAGGGGCCAACGTCCTGACTTTC. Its protein product is CASGKWTRGANVLTF.

The V call is TRBV4-1, the J call TRBJ2-1, with 13 bases that match TRBD2. Trimming at V came to 2 bases and at J to 8 bases, leaving 9 bases not matched to a gene. The CDR3 length is 17 residues. Germline V gene sequence: CDR1 MGHRA, CDR2 YSYEKL. The CDR3 bases are TGCGCCAGCAGCCAATCCACTAGCGGGAGGGCGGTCTATGAGCAGTTCTTC. Encoded protein: CASSQSTSGRAVYEQFF.

V gene TRBV4-2 combines with J gene TRBJ1-2; D not resolved. Deletions cut 0 bases from V and 4 bases from J, with 9 bases between. The germline gives CDR1 LGHNA, CDR2 YNFKEQ. CDR3 length equals 14 residues. The CDR3: CASSQDRAGYGYTF. The CDR3 nucleotides read TGTGCCAGCAGCCAAGATAGGGCGGGCTATGGCTACACCTTC.

This chain uses TRBV4-2 with TRBJ1-5; 9 bases line up with TRBD1. J lost 0 bases, V lost 8 bases, and 8 bases had no gene match. The CDR3 spans 16 residues. Germline CDR1 LGHNA, CDR2 YNFKEQ. CDR3 sequence: CASGGRTGVSNQPQHF. The CDR3 coding sequence is TGTGCCAGCGGGGGGCGGACAGGGGTTAGCAATCAGCCCCAGCATTTT.

The chain links TRBV28 to TRBJ1-2, with TRBD1 matching over 7 bases. The CDR3 has 16 amino acids. With 4 bases clipped from V and 5 bases from J, the junction kept 13 bases outside the gene matches. From germline, CDR1 is MDHEN and CDR2 SYDVKM. The CDR3 DNA sequence: TGTGCCAGCAGTTCCTTATGGGACAGCGACGTATATGGCTACACCTTC. Translated, it gives CASSSLWDSDVYGYTF.

This sequence joins TRBV2 and TRBJ1-2, with 7 bases that match TRBD1. This CDR3 spans 15 amino acids. Germline lookup yields CDR1 SNHLY and CDR2 FYNNEI. V shed 2 bases, J shed 2 bases, and the junction held 5 bases outside the gene matches. CDR3 residues: CASSESDRANYGYTF. For the CDR3, the DNA is TGTGCCAGCAGTGAAAGTGACAGGGCGAACTATGGCTACACCTTC.

The V call is TRBV19, the J call TRBJ2-2; TRBD1 matches at 7 bases. This CDR3 has 17 amino acids. J lost 5 bases, V lost 9 bases, and 18 bases had no gene match. Germline assignment: CDR1 LNHDA and CDR2 SQIVND (reference sequence). In DNA form, the CDR3 reads TGTGCCAGGAGGCGGGCAGGGGGATACCCGCAGACCGGGGAGCTGTTTTTT. Amino acid sequence: CARRRAGGYPQTGELFF.

V gene TRBV7-9 combines with J gene TRBJ2-7; a possible D gene is TRBD1 (6 bases). Trimming pared 2 bases from V and 6 bases from J, leaving 14 bases between. CDR1 is SEHNR, CDR2 FQNEAQ, per germline (reference sequence). This CDR3 spans 14 amino acids. DNA for the CDR3: TGTGCCAGCAGCTTACGCGTTGGGACATTCGAGCAGTACTTC. It is translated as CASSLRVGTFEQYF. Combining the CDR3 with reference TRBV7-9 and TRBJ2-7 gives the whole variable domain DTGVSQNPRHKITKRGQNVTFRCDPISEHNRLYWYRQTLGQGPEFLTYFQNEAQLEKSRLLSDRFSAERPKGSFSTLEIQRTEQGDSAMYLCASSLRVGTFEQYFGPGTRLTVT.

The J gene is TRBJ2-4, the V gene TRBV2; D is unresolved. The CDR3 is made up of 15 amino acids. Germline assignment: CDR1 SNHLY and CDR2 FYNNEI. V lost 7 bases and J 2 bases, leaving 15 bases between the germline ends. The CDR3 DNA follows: TGTGCCAGCAAATTAGGAGAGGCCTCCAAAAACATTCAGTACTTC. Protein product: CASKLGEASKNIQYF.